This T cell receptor (beta chain) derives from a study of human T cells and chemical hapten exposure. Looking at the study overall: Sensitization applied 2% DPC to roughly 2 cm by roughly 2 cm of upper inner arm skin.

TCRdb redid the calling of the RACE reads with MiXCR, one entry per CDR3 protein. Among roughly 120,000 distinct CDR3 sequences listed, around an eighth were seen once. As to time point: patch test 1, 2 weeks after DPC sensitization. The treatment was: therapeutic diphenylcyclopropenone sensitization with weekly scalp DPC. The origin of this receptor is a woman between 50 and 59 years old with alopecia areata. Some clones in this sample may be carry-over from other donors' samples. Sequences were derived from whole blood, sampled in connection with sensitization to the hapten diphenylcyclopropenone (DPC).

CDR3 sequence reads: CASSLDRERIAFF. CDR3 DNA: TGTGCCAGCAGCTTGGACAGGGAAAGAATAGCTTTCTTT. The chain joins TRBV11-2 to TRBJ1-1; 8 nucleotides line up with TRBD1. In germline, CDR1 is SGHAT, CDR2 FQNNGV. J was trimmed by 10 bases and V by 3 bases; bases with no gene match: 7. This CDR3 contains 13 residues. The full variable domain, with the rest looked up from reference TRBV11-2 and TRBJ1-1, is EAGVAQSPRYKIIEKRQSVAFWCNPISGHATLYWYQQILGQGPKLLIQFQNNGVVDDSQLPKDRFSAERLKGVDSTLKIQPAKLEDSAVYLCASSLDRERIAFFGQGTRLTVV.